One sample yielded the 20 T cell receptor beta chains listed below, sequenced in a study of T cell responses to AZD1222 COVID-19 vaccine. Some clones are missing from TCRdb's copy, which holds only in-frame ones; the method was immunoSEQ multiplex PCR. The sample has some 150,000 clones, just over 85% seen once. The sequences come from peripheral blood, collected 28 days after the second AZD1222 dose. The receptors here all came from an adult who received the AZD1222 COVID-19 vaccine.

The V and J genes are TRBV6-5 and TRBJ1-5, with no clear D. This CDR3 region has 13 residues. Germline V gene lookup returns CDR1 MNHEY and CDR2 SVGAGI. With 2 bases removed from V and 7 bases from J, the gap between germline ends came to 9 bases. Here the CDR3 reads CASSYTIEQPQHF. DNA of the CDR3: TGTGCCAGCAGTTACACTATTGAGCAGCCCCAGCATTTT.

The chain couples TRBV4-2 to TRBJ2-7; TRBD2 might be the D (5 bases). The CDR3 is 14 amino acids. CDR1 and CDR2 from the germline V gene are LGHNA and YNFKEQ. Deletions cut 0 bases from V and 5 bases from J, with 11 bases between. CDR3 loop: CASSQESGSNEQYF. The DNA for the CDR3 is TGTGCCAGCAGCCAAGAATCGGGGTCGAACGAGCAGTACTTC.

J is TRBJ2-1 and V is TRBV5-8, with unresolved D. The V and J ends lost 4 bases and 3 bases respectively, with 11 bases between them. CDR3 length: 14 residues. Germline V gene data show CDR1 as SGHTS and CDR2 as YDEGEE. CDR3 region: CASSLLGIYNEQFF. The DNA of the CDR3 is TGTGCCAGCAGCCTTCTAGGGATCTACAATGAGCAGTTCTTC.

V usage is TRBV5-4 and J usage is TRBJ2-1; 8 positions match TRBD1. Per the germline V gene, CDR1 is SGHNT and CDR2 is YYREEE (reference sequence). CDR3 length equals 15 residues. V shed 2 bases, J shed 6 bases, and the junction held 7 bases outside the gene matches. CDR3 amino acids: CASSLDQGAFNEQFF. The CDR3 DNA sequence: TGTGCCAGCAGCTTAGACCAGGGGGCATTCAATGAGCAGTTCTTC.

The CDR3 is CASSQDAFDGITGELFF. As DNA, the CDR3 is TGTGCCAGCAGCCAAGATGCTTTCGACGGGATCACCGGGGAGCTGTTTTTT. The rearrangement joins TRBV3-1 (or the pseudogene TRBV3-2) to TRBJ2-2, with D maybe TRBD2 (5 bases). V gave up 0 bases and J gave up 4 bases, with 15 bases separating them. The CDR3 consists of 17 residues. Germline lookup yields CDR1 LGHDT and CDR2 YNNKEL (reference sequence).

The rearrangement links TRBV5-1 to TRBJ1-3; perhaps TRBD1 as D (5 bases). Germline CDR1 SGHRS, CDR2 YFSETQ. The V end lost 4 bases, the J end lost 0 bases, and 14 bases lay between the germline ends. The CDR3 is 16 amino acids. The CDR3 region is CASSASGTHSGNTIYF. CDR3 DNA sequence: TGCGCCAGCAGCGCCTCCGGGACCCACTCTGGAAACACCATATATTTT.

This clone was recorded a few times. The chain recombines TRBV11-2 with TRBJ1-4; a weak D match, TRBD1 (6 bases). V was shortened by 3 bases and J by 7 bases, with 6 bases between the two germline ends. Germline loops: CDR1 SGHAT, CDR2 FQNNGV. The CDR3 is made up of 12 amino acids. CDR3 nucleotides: TGTGCCAGCAGCTTGACAGGTGAAAAACTGTTTTTT. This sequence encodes CASSLTGEKLFF.

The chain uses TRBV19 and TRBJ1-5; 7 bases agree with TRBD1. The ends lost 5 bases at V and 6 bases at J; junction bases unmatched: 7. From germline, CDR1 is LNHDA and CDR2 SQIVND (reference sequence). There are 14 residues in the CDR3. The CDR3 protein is CASSSDREGQPQHF. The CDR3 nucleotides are TGTGCCAGTAGTTCCGACAGGGAAGGTCAGCCCCAGCATTTT.

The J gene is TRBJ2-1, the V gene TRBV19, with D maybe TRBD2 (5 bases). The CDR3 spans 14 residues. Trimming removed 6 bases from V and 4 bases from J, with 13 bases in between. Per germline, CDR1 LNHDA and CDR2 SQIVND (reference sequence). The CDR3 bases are TGTGCCAGTAGGAACGACGGAGGATACAATGAGCAGTTCTTC. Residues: CASRNDGGYNEQFF. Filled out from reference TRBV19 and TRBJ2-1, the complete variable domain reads DGGITQSPKYLFRKEGQNVTLSCEQNLNHDAMYWYRQDPGQGLRLIYYSQIVNDFQKGDIAEGYSVSREKKESFPLTVTSAQKNPTAFYLCASRNDGGYNEQFFGPGTRLTVL.

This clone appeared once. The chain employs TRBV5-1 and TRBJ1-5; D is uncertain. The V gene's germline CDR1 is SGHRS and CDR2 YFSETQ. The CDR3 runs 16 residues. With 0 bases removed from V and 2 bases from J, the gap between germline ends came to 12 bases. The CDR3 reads CASSLGGPGGNQPQHF. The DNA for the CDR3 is TGCGCCAGCAGCTTGGGGGGTCCTGGCGGCAATCAGCCCCAGCATTTT.

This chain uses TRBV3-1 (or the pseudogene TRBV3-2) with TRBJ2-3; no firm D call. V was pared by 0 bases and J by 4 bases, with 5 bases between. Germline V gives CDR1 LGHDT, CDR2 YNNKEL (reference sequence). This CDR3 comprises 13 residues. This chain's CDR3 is CASSQETADTQYF. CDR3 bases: TGTGCCAGCAGCCAAGAGACCGCAGATACGCAGTATTTT.

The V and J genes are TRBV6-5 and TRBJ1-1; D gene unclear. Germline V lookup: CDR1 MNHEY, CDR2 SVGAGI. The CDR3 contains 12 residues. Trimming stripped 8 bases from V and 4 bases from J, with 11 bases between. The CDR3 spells CASAFSVTEAFF. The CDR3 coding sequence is TGTGCCAGCGCGTTTAGTGTCACTGAAGCTTTCTTT.

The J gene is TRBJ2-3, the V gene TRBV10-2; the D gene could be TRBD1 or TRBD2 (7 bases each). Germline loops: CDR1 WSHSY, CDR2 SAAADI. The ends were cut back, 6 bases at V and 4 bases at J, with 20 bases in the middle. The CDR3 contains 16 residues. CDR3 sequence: CASRDDQGGGPDTQYF. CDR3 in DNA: TGCGCCAGCAGGGACGATCAGGGGGGGGGACCAGATACGCAGTATTTT.

The CDR3 DNA reads as TGTGCCAGCAGCTTCGGGACAGTGAACACTGAAGCTTTCTTT. Protein: CASSFGTVNTEAFF. The chain has TRBV5-4 and TRBJ1-1; 7 bases fit TRBD1. This CDR3 comprises 14 residues. Germline assignment: CDR1 SGHNT and CDR2 YYREEE (reference sequence). J was trimmed by 0 bases and V by 2 bases; bases with no gene match: 1.

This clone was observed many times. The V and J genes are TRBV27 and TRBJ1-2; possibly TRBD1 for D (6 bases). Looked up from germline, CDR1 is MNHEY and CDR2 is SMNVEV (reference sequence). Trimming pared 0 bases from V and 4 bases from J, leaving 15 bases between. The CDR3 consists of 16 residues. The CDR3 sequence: CASSLSNRAGAYGYTF. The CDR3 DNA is TGTGCCAGCAGTTTATCGAACAGGGCGGGGGCCTATGGCTACACCTTC.

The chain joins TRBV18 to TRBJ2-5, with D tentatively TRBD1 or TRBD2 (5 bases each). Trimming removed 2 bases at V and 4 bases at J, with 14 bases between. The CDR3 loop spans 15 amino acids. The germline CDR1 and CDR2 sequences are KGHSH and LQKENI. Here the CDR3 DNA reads TGTGCCAGCTCACCAATCATCCGGGACGGAGAGACCCAGTACTTC. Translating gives CASSPIIRDGETQYF.

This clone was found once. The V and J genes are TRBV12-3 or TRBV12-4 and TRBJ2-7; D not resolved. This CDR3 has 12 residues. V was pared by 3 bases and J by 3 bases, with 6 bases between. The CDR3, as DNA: TGTGCCAGCAGTTTCGGTGACTACGAGCAGTACTTC. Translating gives CASSFGDYEQYF.

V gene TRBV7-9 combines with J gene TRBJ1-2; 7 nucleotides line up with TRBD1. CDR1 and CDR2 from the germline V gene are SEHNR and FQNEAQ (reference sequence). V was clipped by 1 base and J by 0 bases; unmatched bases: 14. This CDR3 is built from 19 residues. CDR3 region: CASSLEGRTGKSPNYGYTF. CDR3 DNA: TGTGCCAGCAGCTTAGAAGGGCGGACAGGAAAATCCCCTAACTATGGCTACACCTTC.

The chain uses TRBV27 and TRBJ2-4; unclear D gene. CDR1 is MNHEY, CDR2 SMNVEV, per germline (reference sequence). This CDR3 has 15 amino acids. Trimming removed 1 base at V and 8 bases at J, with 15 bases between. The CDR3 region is CASSLWGNIIDIQYF. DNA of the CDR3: TGTGCCAGCAGTTTATGGGGTAATATCATAGACATTCAGTACTTC.

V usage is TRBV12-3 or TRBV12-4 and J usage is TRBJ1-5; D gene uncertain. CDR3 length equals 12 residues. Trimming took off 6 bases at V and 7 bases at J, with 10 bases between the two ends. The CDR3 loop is CASSSTPQPQHF. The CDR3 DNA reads TGTGCCAGCAGCTCGACCCCCCAGCCCCAGCATTTT.